This TCR beta chain was recorded in a study of blood T cell repertoires in COVID-19. Overall study: Acute and convalescent COVID-19 specimens originated in the United States, Italy and Spain.

The V end was cut by 1 base, the J end by 4 bases, with 12 bases between. The CDR3 sequence is 15 residues long. Germline CDR1 is LNHNV and CDR2 is YYDKDF (reference sequence). Those enrolled, adults aged roughly 18 to 89 years, came from 25 or so US areas. Participants were placed into cohorts based on the clinical history they reported. Original analysis: For nucleated cells, counts were estimated from reference gene primer amplification. Generated by immunoSEQ multiplex PCR, the TCRdb table keeps only in-frame clones and is missing some. V, J and clone size are those of that table, while D and trimming were read from the DNA. The sample lists roughly 420,000 clones, roughly 90% occurring once.

This clonotype originated in a woman aged 25 to 39 with acute COVID-19. V and J are TRBV15 and TRBJ2-3, with TRBD2 as a possible D gene (7 bases). Sequencing was carried out using PBMCs or T cells enriched from blood (not recorded which). CDR3 sequence: CATSRAGGGSDTQYF. The CDR3 bases are TGTGCCACCAGCAGAGCAGGCGGGGGCTCAGATACGCAGTATTTT.